The clone carrying this T cell receptor (beta chain) appeared a few times. Its specificity is not known. This entry is derived from a study of T cells in Graves' hyperthyroidism and ophthalmopathy. CDR3 length equals 13 residues. Germline-derived CDR1 and CDR2 are LNHDA and SQIVND (reference sequence). The J segment lost 7 bases and the V segment lost 8 bases, leaving 5 bases of the junction unmatched. Across 18 months, stable Graves' hyperthyroidism was marked by no progression to ophthalmopathy. RNA transcripts served as the template for amplifying TCR beta CDR3 regions. Initially, a first-round RT-PCR of the TCR CDR3 employed the HTBI primer set. TCRdb used MiXCR to reprocess the multiplex PCR reads, holding one entry per CDR3 protein. The sample yields approximately 710,000 distinct CDR3 sequences, roughly a sixth seen once. The study, taken as a whole, reports: Ophthalmopathy was predicted by the model a median of approximately six months ahead of onset.

The source of this sequence is a man in his forties or fifties with Graves' hyperthyroidism. The chain uses TRBV19 and TRBJ2-7; 13 nucleotides align to TRBD2. The sample comprised blood. The CDR3 loop reads CASGLAGVDEQYF. The CDR3 DNA follows: TGTGCCAGTGGACTAGCGGGAGTGGATGAGCAGTACTTC.